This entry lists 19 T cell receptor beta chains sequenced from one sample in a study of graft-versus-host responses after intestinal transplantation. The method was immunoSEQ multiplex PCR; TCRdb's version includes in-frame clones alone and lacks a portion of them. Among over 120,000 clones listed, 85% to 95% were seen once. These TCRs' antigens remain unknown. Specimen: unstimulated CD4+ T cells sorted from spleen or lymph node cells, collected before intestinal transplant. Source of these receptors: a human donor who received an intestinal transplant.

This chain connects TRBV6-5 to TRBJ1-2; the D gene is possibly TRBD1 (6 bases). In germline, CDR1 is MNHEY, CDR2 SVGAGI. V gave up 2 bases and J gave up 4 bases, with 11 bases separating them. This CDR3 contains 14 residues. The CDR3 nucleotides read TGTGCCAGCAGTTACGATGCCAGGGGCTATGGCTACACCTTC. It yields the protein CASSYDARGYGYTF.

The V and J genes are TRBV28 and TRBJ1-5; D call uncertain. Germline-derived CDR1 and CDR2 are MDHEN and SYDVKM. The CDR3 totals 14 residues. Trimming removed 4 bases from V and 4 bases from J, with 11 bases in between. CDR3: CASSWLRGNQPQHF. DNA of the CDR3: TGTGCCAGCAGTTGGTTACGAGGGAATCAGCCCCAGCATTTT. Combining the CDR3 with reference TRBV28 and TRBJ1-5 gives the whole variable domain DVKVTQSSRYLVKRTGEKVFLECVQDMDHENMFWYRQDPGLGLRLIYFSYDVKMKEKGDIPEGYSVSREKKERFSLILESASTNQTSMYLCASSWLRGNQPQHFGDGTRLSIL.

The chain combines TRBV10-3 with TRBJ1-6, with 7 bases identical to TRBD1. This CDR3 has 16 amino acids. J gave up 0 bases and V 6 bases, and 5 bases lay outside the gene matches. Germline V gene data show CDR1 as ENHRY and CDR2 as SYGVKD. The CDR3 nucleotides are TGTGCCATCAGGGAGACAGGGAGCTCCTATAATTCACCCCTCCACTTT. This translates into CAIRETGSSYNSPLHF.

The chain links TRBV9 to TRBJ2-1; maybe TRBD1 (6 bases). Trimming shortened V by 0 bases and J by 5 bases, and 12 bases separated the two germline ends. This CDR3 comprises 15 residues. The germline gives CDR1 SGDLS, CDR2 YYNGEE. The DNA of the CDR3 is TGTGCCAGCAGCGTAGAGGGGACATCCCACAATGAGCAGTTCTTC. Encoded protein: CASSVEGTSHNEQFF.

The CDR3 reads CASSVKWTGNYGYTF. CDR3 bases: TGTGCCAGCAGTGTGAAATGGACGGGTAACTATGGCTACACCTTC. The J gene is TRBJ1-2, the V gene TRBV27; D uncertain. Per germline, CDR1 MNHEY and CDR2 SMNVEV (reference sequence). This CDR3 has 15 residues. Trimming took 5 bases from V and 1 from J, leaving 14 bases between them.

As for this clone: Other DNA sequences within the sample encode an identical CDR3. Here the CDR3 reads CASSWGLAEETQYF. The CDR3 bases are TGTGCCAGCAGCTGGGGACTAGCTGAAGAGACCCAGTACTTC. The chain carries TRBV7-2 and TRBJ2-5, with 9 bases identical to TRBD2. This CDR3 spans 14 amino acids. Trimming removed 4 bases from V and 3 bases from J; junction bases left unmatched: 3. Germline V gene lookup returns CDR1 SGHTA and CDR2 FQGNSA.

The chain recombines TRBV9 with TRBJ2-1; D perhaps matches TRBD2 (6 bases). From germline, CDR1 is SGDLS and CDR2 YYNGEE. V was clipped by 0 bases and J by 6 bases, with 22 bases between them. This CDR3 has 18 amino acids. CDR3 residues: CASSVAPFGGTSANEQFF. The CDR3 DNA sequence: TGTGCCAGCAGCGTAGCCCCGTTCGGGGGAACATCCGCCAATGAGCAGTTCTTC.

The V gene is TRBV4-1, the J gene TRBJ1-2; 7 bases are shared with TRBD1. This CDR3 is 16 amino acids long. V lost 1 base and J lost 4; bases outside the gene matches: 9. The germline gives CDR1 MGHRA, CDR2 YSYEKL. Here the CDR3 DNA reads TGCGCCAGCAGCCAAGCCCTGACAGGGTTTTCCTATGGCTACACCTTC. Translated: CASSQALTGFSYGYTF.

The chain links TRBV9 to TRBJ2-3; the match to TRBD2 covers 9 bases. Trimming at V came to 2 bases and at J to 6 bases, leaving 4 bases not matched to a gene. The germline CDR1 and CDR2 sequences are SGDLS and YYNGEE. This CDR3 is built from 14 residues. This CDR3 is CASSVDSGSDTQYF. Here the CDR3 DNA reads TGTGCCAGCAGCGTCGATAGCGGGAGCGATACGCAGTATTTT.

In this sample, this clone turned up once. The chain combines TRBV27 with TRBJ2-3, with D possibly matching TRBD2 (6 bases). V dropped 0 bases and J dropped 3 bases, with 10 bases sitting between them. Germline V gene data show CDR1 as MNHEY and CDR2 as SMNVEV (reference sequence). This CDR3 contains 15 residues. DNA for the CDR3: TGTGCCAGCAGTTTATCCGGGACTTGGACAGATACGCAGTATTTT. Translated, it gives CASSLSGTWTDTQYF.

The CDR3 spells CASSLPGRRLEQYF. CDR3 in DNA: TGTGCCAGCAGTTTACCCGGGAGACGGCTCGAGCAGTACTTC. The rearrangement links TRBV11-1 to TRBJ2-5; a possible D gene is TRBD2 (6 bases). The J call is uncertain, as TRBJ2-7 better fits the DNA end. Germline CDR1 is SGHAT and CDR2 is FQDESV (reference sequence). The CDR3 has 14 residues.

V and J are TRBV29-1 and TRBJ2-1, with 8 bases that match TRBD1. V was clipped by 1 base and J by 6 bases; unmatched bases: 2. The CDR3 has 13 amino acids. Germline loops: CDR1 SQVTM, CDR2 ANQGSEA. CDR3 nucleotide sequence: TGCAGCGTTGAAGGTACAGGGGGCAATGAGCAGTTCTTC. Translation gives CSVEGTGGNEQFF.

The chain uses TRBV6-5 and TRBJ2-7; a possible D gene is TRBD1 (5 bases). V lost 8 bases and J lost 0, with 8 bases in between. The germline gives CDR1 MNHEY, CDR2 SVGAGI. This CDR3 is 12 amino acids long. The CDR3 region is CASWGPSYEQYF. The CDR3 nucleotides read TGTGCCAGCTGGGGCCCCTCCTACGAGCAGTACTTC.

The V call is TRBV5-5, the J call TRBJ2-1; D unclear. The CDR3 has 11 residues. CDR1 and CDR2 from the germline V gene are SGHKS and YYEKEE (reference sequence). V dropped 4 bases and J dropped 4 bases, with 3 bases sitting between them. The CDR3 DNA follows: TGTGCCAGCAGCCAGTACAATGAGCAGTTCTTC. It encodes CASSQYNEQFF.

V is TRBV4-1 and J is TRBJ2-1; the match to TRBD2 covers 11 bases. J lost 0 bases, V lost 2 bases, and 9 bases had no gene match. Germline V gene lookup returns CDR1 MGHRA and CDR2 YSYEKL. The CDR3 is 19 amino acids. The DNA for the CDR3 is TGCGCCAGCAGCCAAACTAGGACTAGCGGGCCTCGCTCCTACAATGAGCAGTTCTTC. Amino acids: CASSQTRTSGPRSYNEQFF.

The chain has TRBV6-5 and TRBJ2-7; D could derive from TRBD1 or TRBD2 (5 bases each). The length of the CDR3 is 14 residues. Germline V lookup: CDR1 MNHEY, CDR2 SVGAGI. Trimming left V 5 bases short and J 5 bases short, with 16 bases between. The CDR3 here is CASSEDGIRDEQYF. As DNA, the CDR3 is TGTGCCAGCAGTGAGGACGGGATCAGGGACGAGCAGTACTTC.

The DNA for the CDR3 is TGTGCAAAGAAGAGACAGGGCCCGTCCTACGAGCAGTACTTC. It codes for CAKKRQGPSYEQYF. The chain links TRBV7-8 to TRBJ2-7, with 7 bases lining up with TRBD1. CDR1 SGHVS and CDR2 FQNEAQ come from the germline V gene. The CDR3 is 14 residues long.

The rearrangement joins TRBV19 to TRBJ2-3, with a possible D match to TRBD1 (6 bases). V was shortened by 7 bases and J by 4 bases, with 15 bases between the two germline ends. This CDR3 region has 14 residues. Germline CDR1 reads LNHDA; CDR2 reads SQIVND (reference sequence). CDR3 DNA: TGTGCCAGTAACTATGACCCAGGGGCAGATACGCAGTATTTT. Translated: CASNYDPGADTQYF.

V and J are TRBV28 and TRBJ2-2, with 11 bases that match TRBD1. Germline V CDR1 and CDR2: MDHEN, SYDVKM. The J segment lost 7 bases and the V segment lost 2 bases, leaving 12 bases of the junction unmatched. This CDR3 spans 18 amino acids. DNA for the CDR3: TGTGCCAGCAGTTTAGGACCCGGACAGGGGGCACTATACGGGGAGCTGTTTTTT. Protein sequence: CASSLGPGQGALYGELFF.